The sequence of this T cell receptor beta chain was determined in a study of metastatic and nonmetastatic thyroid tumors. Study context: Across peripheral blood and tumor or nodule tissue samples taken from malignant and benign thyroid patients, the repertoires were compared with one another.

Patients were all untreated before their thyroid surgery. TCRdb re-called clones via MiXCR from the PCR reads. The sample includes around 23,000 clones, over 25% of them seen just once. CDR1 and CDR2 from the germline V gene are DFQATT and SNEGSKA (reference sequence). Between the trimmed V and J ends, which lost 0 bases and 7 bases, there was a span of 12 bases. CDR3 length: 13 amino acids. This chain joins TRBV20-1 and TRBJ1-2; TRBD1 is a possible D gene (5 bases). Material for sequencing was blood. The clonotype comes from a male donor with papillary thyroid cancer or a benign thyroid nodule (not recorded which). Some clones in this sample may be carry-over from other donors' samples. The CDR3 coding sequence is TGCAGTGCTAGAGATCGGGGGGGAGGTGGCTACACCTTC. Protein: CSARDRGGGGYTF.